A single T cell receptor beta chain is shown here with its context. Its antigen remains unknown. Per germline, CDR1 LGHNA and CDR2 YNFKEQ. This CDR3 comprises 16 residues. This specimen comes from a study of cytomegalovirus exposure and HLA in healthy donors. The PCR ran on 60 Vbeta and 13 Jbeta primers. The protocol was immunoSEQ multiplex PCR, while the TCRdb copy is restricted to in-frame clones and leaves out a portion. Here the sample spans approximately 120,000 clones, around 76% being singletons. The study's findings and limits: In a later analysis, several top co-occurrence clusters appeared linked to parvovirus B19, influenza, CMV and Epstein-Barr virus.

The chain uses TRBV4-2 and TRBJ2-5; D might be TRBD1 (5 bases). The J call may be mistaken, given a closer DNA end match to TRBJ2-7. Sequencing was performed on PBMCs. The TCR was taken from a woman aged 60-70 years in good health and CMV-seropositive. The CDR3 sequence: CASSQVDRENPYEQYF. Here the CDR3 DNA reads TGTGCCAGCAGCCAAGTCGACAGAGAAAATCCCTACGAGCAGTACTTC.